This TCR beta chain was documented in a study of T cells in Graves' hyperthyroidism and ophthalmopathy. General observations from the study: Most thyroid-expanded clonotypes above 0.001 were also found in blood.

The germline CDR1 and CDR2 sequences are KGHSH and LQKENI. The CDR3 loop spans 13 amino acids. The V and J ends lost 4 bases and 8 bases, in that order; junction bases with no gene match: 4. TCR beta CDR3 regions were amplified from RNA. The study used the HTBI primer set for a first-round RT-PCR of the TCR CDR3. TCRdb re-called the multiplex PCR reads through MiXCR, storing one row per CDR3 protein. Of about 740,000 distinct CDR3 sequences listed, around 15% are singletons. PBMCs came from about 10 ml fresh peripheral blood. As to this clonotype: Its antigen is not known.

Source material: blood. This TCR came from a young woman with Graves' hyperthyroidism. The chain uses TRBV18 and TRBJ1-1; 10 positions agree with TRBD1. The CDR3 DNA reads TGTGCCAGCTCACTACGGGACAGGGGCGAAGCTTTCTTT. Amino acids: CASSLRDRGEAFF.